Listed below are T cell receptor beta chains from one sample, sequenced in a study of blood T cell repertoires in COVID-19. Clones were read by immunoSEQ multiplex PCR, and TCRdb kept only the in-frame ones, dropping some. There are 150,000 to 200,000 clones in the sample; under 85% occur only once, and 2.5% to 3% lies in the top ten. Sequenced: peripheral blood. Source of these receptors: a man aged 70-80 years with acute or convalescent COVID-19. Each CDR3 is given with its conserved first and last residue. A D gene is named only where the DNA matches it firmly. The listing skips clone size in some rows; elsewhere it reads once, few, many or a size class.

>.|TRBJ2-2|TRBV24-1|14|.
TGTGCCACCAGTGAGGCGCCGATCGGGGGGGAGCTGTTTTTT
CATSEAPIGGELFF
>TRBD1|TRBJ1-2|TRBV10-1|14|.
TGCGCCAGCAGTGACGGACAGGGGTCCGTTGGCTACACCTTC
CASSDGQGSVGYTF
>TRBD1|TRBJ1-1|TRBV6-5|13|.
TGTGCCAGCAGTTACCTCCTACAGGGGGGAGCTTTCTTT
CASSYLLQGGAFF
>.|TRBJ2-5|TRBV6-2/TRBV6-3|12|once
TGTGCCAGCAGTTACTTTCATTCGACCCAGTACTTC
CASSYFHSTQYF
>.|TRBJ2-3|TRBV7-6|15|.
TGTGCCAGCAGCTTAAAGCCTAGCGGCACAGATACGCAGTATTTT
CASSLKPSGTDTQYF
>.|TRBJ1-6|TRBV7-8|17|.
TGTGCCAGCAGCACCCCTCTCACAAGGGGCGCTTCCTCACCCCTCCACTTT
CASSTPLTRGASSPLHF
>TRBD1|TRBJ1-5|TRBV2|15|.
TGTGCCAGCAGTGTAGACAGGGTTAGCAATCAGCCCCAGCATTTT
CASSVDRVSNQPQHF
>TRBD1|TRBJ2-5|TRBV10-3|14|.
TGTGCCATCAGGCCCCCGGGACAGCAAGAGACCCAGTACTTC
CAIRPPGQQETQYF
>.|TRBJ1-1|TRBV19|18|once
TGTGCCAGTAGTATTGGGGTCGCGGCAGGGTCTTTTACGACTGAAGCTTTCTTT
CASSIGVAAGSFTTEAFF
>TRBD1|TRBJ1-4|TRBV2|16|.
TGTGCCAGCAAGGACAGGGCGAAGGTAACTAATGAAAAACTGTTTTTT
CASKDRAKVTNEKLFF
>TRBD2|TRBJ2-1|TRBV19|16|.
TGTGCCAGTAGTATAAAGGGCCTAGCGGGATACAATGAGCAGTTCTTC
CASSIKGLAGYNEQFF
>TRBD2|TRBJ2-7|TRBV5-1|14|.
TGCGCCAGCAGCTCTCAGACTAGCGGGTACGAGCAGTACTTC
CASSSQTSGYEQYF
>TRBD1|TRBJ1-2|TRBV2|14|.
TGTGCCAGCAGTGGGACAGGGGGCGAATATGGCTACACCTTC
CASSGTGGEYGYTF
>TRBD1|TRBJ1-1|TRBV27|15|.
TGTGCCAGCAAGCCGGGACAGGGAGCGGGCACTGAAGCTTTCTTT
CASKPGQGAGTEAFF
>.|TRBJ2-7|TRBV27|15|once
TGTGCCAGCAGTTTATTTCAGGGAAAGCCAAGCGAGCAGTACTTC
CASSLFQGKPSEQYF
>TRBD1|TRBJ2-2|TRBV5-4|16|.
TGTGCCAGCAGCTTGGAGACAGGGTCTTCTTCCGGGGAGCTGTTTTTT
CASSLETGSSSGELFF
>.|TRBJ2-3|TRBV7-2|12|.
TGTGCCAGCAGCCGTTATACAGATACGCAGTATTTT
CASSRYTDTQYF
>TRBD1|TRBJ1-5|TRBV19|14|.
TGTGCCAGTAGTATAGGGGCAGGGGGCCAGCCCCAGCATTTT
CASSIGAGGQPQHF
>TRBD2|TRBJ2-7|TRBV19|15|.
TGTGCCAGTAGTAACCGCGGGGGGGCCTCCTACGAGCAGTACTTC
CASSNRGGASYEQYF
>.|TRBJ2-3|TRBV11-3|15|.
TGTGCCAGCAGCGGTCCGGGGGACCGCACAGATACGCAGTATTTT
CASSGPGDRTDTQYF
>TRBD1|TRBJ1-6|TRBV3-1/TRBV3-2|15|.
TGTGCCAGCAGCCAAGCAGGGGGTCGGAATTCACCCCTCCACTTT
CASSQAGGRNSPLHF
>.|TRBJ2-2|TRBV7-8|14|.
TGTGCCAGCAGCTTTACTAGCATAACCGGGGAGCTGTTTTTT
CASSFTSITGELFF
>.|TRBJ2-2|TRBV2|14|.
TGTGCCAGCAGGGAACAGGGTCCGACCGGGGAGCTGTTTTTT
CASREQGPTGELFF
>TRBD1|TRBJ2-5|TRBV7-2|15|.
TGTGCCAGCAGCTTAGACGGGACAGGGGTAGAGGCCCAGTACTTC
CASSLDGTGVEAQYF
>.|TRBJ1-1|TRBV12-3/TRBV12-4|12|.
TGTGCCAGCAGTTTTTTCCCTCCTGAAGCTTTCTTT
CASSFFPPEAFF
>.|TRBJ2-5|TRBV21-1|14|once
TGTGCCAGCAACGGTCGGACAGCTAAAGAGACCCAGTACTTC
CASNGRTAKETQYF
>TRBD1|TRBJ2-7|TRBV19|15|.
TGTGCCAGTAGTATCCTCGGACAGGGGGCCTACGAGCAGTACTTC
CASSILGQGAYEQYF
>.|TRBJ1-1|TRBV5-5|14|.
TGTGCCAGCAGCGTGAGAGATTCTAACACTGAAGCTTTCTTT
CASSVRDSNTEAFF
>TRBD1|TRBJ2-3|TRBV9|18|.
TGTGCCAGCAGCGTAGTAAAAGGGGCACAGGGGGCAAGAGATACGCAGTATTTT
CASSVVKGAQGARDTQYF
>.|TRBJ2-1|TRBV24-1|15|.
TGTGCCACCAGTGAGGCCGGGACACCCTACAATGAGCAGTTCTTC
CATSEAGTPYNEQFF
>.|TRBJ2-5|TRBV4-1|13|.
TGCGCCAGCAGCAAAGCCAGGGGAGAGACCCAGTACTTC
CASSKARGETQYF
>TRBD1|TRBJ1-2|TRBV11-2|14|.
TGTGCCAGCAGCTTAGTGTTAGGGGGCGCGGACTACACCTTC
CASSLVLGGADYTF
>.|TRBJ1-3|TRBV7-2|13|few
TGTGCCAGCAGCTCAACTTTTGGAAACACCATATATTTT
CASSSTFGNTIYF
>.|TRBJ1-1|TRBV19|16|.
TGTGCCAGTAGGGATCGAGCCGGGACATTGAACACTGAAGCTTTCTTT
CASRDRAGTLNTEAFF
>TRBD2|TRBJ2-3|TRBV9|16|.
TGTGCCAGCAGCGTAGAAGCGGGAGTTCGTACAGATACGCAGTATTTT
CASSVEAGVRTDTQYF
>.|TRBJ1-2|TRBV7-2|15|few
TGTGCCAGCAGCCCTTGGACACGGCGAAATGGCGGCTACACCTTC
CASSPWTRRNGGYTF
>.|TRBJ2-2|TRBV29-1|13|.
TGCACCCTAGAGGACAGGAACACCGGGGAGCTGTTTTTT
CTLEDRNTGELFF
>.|TRBJ2-2|TRBV27|14|.
TGTGCCAGCAGTTTGGCATTTTCCACCGGGGAGCTGTTTTTT
CASSLAFSTGELFF
>TRBD1|TRBJ1-5|TRBV16|13|many
TGTGCCAGCAGCCGCGACAGGGGTCAGCCCCAGCATTTT
CASSRDRGQPQHF
>.|TRBJ1-1|TRBV11-1|13|few
TGTGCCAGCAGCTTCAAGGGAGACACTGAAGCTTTCTTT
CASSFKGDTEAFF
>.|TRBJ1-1|TRBV19|14|.
TGTGCCAGTAGTTTCAGGGTTAGGAGCACTGAAGCTTTCTTT
CASSFRVRSTEAFF
>.|TRBJ1-5|TRBV28|12|.
TGTGCCAGCAGTTTACAGGTTCAGCCCCAGCATTTT
CASSLQVQPQHF
>.|TRBJ2-2|TRBV7-8|16|.
TGTGCCAGCAGCTGGGGTGGCGGGATCGAGACCGGGGAGCTGTTTTTT
CASSWGGGIETGELFF
>TRBD1|TRBJ2-5|TRBV5-4|14|once
TGTGCCAGCAGCCAACAACAGGGGGCGAGTACCCAGTACTTC
CASSQQQGASTQYF
>.|TRBJ1-2|TRBV5-1|12|.
TGCGCCAGCAGCCAAGACTCCGAAGGCTACACCTTC
CASSQDSEGYTF
>TRBD2|TRBJ2-1|TRBV10-3|14|few
TGTGCCATCAGTGAGGGCGGGAGTAACAATGAGCAGTTCTTC
CAISEGGSNNEQFF
>.|TRBJ2-5|TRBV5-4|15|.
TGTGCCAGCAGCTTGCTGACGGGTAATCAAGAGACCCAGTACTTC
CASSLLTGNQETQYF
>.|TRBJ2-7|TRBV7-9|13|.
TGTGCCAGCCGGGACACGACCGTGGGGGAGCAGTACTTC
CASRDTTVGEQYF